This TCR beta chain is drawn from a study of shared clonotypes between healthy human individuals. As for this clone: The antigen is undetermined.

Researchers divided each subset's genomic DNA evenly across several immunoSEQ plates. For sorted subsets, about 200 ng DNA per replicate equaled some 27,000 T cell genomes. Data came from immunoSEQ multiplex PCR; TCRdb stores just in-frame clones and leaves some out. The sample comprises 1.5 million to 2.5 million clones, around 96% of which are singletons, and around 1.2% rests with the top ten. General study points: Some naive CD4 clonotypes, roughly 4.8%, turned up in common across several donors.

In germline, CDR1 is MNHNS, CDR2 SASEGT. Trimming left V 6 bases short and J 4 bases short, with 15 bases between. CDR3 length equals 14 residues. CD45RO-negative CD8 cells positively selected for CCR7 made up the naive population, which excluded terminally differentiated effector memory CD45RA+ cells. All of the donors resided in Nashville, Tennessee, and each was a Caucasian adult. The TCR sequence derives from a man aged 18 to 29 in good health. The genes are TRBV6-1 and TRBJ1-2; maybe TRBD1 (6 bases). The sample was naive CD8+ T cells sorted from blood. The DNA of the CDR3 is TGTGCCAGCAGGGACAGCGGAGCCTTCTATGGCTACACCTTC. It is translated as CASRDSGAFYGYTF.